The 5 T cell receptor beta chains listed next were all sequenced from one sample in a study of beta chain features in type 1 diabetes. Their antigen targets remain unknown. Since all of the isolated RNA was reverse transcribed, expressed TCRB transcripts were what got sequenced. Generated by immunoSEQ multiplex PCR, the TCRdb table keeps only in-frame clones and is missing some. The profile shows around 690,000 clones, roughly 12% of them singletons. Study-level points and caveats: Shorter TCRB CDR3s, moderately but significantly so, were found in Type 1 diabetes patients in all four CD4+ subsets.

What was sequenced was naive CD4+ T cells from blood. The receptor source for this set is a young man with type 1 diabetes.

The CDR3 coding sequence is TGTGCCAGCAGTCGGGCCGGGACAGAAACTGAAGCTTTCTTT. Residues: CASSRAGTETEAFF. The chain employs TRBV2 and TRBJ1-1; 7 bases are shared with TRBD1. CDR1 and CDR2 (germline): SNHLY, FYNNEI. The CDR3 extends over 14 amino acids. V trimming: 5 bases; J trimming: 5 bases; junction bases outside the gene matches: 8.

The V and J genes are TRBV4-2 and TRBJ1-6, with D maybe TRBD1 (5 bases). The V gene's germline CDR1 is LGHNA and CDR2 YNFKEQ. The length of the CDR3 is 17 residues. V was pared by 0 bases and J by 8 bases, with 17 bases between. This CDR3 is CASSQEEGSGLDSPLHF. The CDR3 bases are TGTGCCAGCAGCCAAGAGGAGGGGTCGGGCCTCGATTCACCCCTCCACTTT.

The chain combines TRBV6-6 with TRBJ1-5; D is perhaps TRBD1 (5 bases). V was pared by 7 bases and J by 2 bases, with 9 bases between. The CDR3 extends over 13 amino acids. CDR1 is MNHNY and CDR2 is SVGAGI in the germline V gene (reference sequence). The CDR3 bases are TGTGCCAGCATCTGGGGCGGCAATCAGCCCCAGCATTTT. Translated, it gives CASIWGGNQPQHF.

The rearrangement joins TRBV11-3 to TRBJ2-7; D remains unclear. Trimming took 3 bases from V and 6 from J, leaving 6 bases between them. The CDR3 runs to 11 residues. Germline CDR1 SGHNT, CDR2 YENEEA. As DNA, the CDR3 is TGTGCCAGCAGCTTCGACGGCGAGCAGTACTTC. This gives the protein CASSFDGEQYF.

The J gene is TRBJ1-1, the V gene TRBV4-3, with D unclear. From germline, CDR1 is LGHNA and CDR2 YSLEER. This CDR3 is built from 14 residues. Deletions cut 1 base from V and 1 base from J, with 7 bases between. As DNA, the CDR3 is TGCGCCAGCAGCCAAGTACGGGCGAACACTGAAGCTTTCTTT. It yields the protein CASSQVRANTEAFF.